This T cell receptor (beta chain) was sequenced during a study of regulatory T cells in long-lasting Graves disease. This clonotype turned up a few times. What it binds is not known. There are 14 residues in the CDR3. V was clipped by 6 bases and J by 2 bases; unmatched bases: 6. In germline, CDR1 is MNHNS, CDR2 SASEGT. Study-level results: Persistent Graves' cases showed lower TCR diversity than newly diagnosed cases. TRBV28, TRBJ1-2 and TRBJ2-5 were favored in persistent disease. The analysis examined peripheral blood only and excluded thyroid tissue.

The TCR beta library used iRepertoire HTBI primers with Arm-PCR amplification of CDR3. TCRdb processed the multiplex PCR reads anew with MiXCR; each CDR3 protein has one entry. The sample has approximately 400,000 distinct CDR3 sequences, less than 25% seen once. Described time point: persistent/refractory GD, antithyroid drugs over 5 years with positive TRAb. PBMC-derived RNA was used for the TCR library. About 8.8 milliliters of peripheral blood were drawn into EDTA tubes. The origin of this receptor is a female donor with Graves disease. The chain couples TRBV6-1 to TRBJ2-7; the match to TRBD1 covers 8 bases. The specimen was peripheral blood mononuclear cells (PBMCs), collected when the disease was refractory, from a patient treated with antithyroid drugs. The CDR3 DNA follows: TGTGCCAGCAGGCTGGGACAGGCAGCCTACGAGCAGTACTTC. It translates to CASRLGQAAYEQYF.